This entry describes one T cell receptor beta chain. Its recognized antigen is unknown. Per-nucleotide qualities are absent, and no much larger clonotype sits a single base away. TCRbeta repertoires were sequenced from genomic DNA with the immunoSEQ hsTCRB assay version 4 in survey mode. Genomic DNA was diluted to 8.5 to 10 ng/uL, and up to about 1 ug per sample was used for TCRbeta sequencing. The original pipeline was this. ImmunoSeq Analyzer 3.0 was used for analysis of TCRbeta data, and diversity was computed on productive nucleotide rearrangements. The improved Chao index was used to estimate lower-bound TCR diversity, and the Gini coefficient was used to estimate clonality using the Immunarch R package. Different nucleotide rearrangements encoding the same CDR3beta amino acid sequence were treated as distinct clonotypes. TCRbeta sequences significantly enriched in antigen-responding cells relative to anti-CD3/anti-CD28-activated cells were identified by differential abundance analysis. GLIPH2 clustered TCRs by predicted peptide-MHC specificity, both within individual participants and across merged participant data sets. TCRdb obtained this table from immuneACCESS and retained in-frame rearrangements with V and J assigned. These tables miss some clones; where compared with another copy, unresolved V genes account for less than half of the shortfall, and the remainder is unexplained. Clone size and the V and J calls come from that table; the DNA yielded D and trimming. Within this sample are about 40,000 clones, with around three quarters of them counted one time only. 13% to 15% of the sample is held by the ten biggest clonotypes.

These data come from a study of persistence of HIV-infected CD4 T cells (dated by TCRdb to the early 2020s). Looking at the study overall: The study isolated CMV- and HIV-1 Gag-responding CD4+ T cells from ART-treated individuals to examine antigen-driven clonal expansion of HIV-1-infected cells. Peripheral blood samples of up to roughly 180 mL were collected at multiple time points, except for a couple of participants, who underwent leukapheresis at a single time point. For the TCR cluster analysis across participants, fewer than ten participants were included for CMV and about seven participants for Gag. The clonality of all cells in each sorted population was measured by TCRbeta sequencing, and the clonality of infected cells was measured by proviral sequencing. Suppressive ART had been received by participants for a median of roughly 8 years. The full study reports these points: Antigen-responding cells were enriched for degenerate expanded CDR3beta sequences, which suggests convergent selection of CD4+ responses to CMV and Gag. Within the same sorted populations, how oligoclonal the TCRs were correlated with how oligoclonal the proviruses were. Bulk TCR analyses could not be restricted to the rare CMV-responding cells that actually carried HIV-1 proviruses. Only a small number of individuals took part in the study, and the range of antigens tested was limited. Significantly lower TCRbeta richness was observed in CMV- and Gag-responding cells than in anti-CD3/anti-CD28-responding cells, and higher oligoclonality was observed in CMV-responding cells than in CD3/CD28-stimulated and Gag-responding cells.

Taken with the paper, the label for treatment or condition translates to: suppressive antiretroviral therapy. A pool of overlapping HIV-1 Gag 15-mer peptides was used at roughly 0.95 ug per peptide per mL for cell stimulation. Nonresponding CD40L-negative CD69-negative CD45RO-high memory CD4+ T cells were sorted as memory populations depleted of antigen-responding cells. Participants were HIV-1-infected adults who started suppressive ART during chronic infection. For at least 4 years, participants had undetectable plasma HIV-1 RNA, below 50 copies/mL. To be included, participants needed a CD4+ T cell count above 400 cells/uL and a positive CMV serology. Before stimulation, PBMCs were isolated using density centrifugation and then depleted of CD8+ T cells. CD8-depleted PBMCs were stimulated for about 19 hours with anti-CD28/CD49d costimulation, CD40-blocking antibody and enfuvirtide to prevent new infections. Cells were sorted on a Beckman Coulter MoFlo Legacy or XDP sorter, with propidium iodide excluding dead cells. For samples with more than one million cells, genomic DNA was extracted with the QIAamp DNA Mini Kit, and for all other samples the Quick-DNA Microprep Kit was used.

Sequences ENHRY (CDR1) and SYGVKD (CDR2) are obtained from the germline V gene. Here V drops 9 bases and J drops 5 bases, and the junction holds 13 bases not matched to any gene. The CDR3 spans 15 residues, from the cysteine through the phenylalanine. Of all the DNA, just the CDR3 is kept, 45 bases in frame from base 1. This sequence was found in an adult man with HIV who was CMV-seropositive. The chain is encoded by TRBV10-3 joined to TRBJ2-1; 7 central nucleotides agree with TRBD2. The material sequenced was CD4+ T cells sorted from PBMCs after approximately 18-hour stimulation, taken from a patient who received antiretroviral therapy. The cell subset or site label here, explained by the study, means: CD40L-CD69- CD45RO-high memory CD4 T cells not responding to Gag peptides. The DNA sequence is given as TGTGCCATTAAAACGGGGGGTAGGGGCGACAATGAGCAGTTCTTC. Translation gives CAIKTGGRGDNEQFF.